This T cell receptor (beta chain) was observed in a study of blood T cell repertoires in COVID-19. The germline V gene has CDR1 KGHDR and CDR2 SFDVKD. Trimming took 2 bases from V and 6 from J, leaving 13 bases between them. The CDR3 has 14 residues. Profiling relied on immunoSEQ multiplex PCR, and the TCRdb table lists in-frame clones only, not all of them. This table holds over 90,000 clones, 60% to 80% found once. This sequence originates from a man aged 55 to 69 with active or convalescent COVID-19. The sample taken for sequencing was peripheral blood. The chain links TRBV24-1 to TRBJ2-7; D perhaps matches TRBD1 (6 bases). For the CDR3, the DNA is TGTGCCACCAGTGATTCCTCAGACAGGCGCGAGCAGTACTTC. Amino acids: CATSDSSDRREQYF.